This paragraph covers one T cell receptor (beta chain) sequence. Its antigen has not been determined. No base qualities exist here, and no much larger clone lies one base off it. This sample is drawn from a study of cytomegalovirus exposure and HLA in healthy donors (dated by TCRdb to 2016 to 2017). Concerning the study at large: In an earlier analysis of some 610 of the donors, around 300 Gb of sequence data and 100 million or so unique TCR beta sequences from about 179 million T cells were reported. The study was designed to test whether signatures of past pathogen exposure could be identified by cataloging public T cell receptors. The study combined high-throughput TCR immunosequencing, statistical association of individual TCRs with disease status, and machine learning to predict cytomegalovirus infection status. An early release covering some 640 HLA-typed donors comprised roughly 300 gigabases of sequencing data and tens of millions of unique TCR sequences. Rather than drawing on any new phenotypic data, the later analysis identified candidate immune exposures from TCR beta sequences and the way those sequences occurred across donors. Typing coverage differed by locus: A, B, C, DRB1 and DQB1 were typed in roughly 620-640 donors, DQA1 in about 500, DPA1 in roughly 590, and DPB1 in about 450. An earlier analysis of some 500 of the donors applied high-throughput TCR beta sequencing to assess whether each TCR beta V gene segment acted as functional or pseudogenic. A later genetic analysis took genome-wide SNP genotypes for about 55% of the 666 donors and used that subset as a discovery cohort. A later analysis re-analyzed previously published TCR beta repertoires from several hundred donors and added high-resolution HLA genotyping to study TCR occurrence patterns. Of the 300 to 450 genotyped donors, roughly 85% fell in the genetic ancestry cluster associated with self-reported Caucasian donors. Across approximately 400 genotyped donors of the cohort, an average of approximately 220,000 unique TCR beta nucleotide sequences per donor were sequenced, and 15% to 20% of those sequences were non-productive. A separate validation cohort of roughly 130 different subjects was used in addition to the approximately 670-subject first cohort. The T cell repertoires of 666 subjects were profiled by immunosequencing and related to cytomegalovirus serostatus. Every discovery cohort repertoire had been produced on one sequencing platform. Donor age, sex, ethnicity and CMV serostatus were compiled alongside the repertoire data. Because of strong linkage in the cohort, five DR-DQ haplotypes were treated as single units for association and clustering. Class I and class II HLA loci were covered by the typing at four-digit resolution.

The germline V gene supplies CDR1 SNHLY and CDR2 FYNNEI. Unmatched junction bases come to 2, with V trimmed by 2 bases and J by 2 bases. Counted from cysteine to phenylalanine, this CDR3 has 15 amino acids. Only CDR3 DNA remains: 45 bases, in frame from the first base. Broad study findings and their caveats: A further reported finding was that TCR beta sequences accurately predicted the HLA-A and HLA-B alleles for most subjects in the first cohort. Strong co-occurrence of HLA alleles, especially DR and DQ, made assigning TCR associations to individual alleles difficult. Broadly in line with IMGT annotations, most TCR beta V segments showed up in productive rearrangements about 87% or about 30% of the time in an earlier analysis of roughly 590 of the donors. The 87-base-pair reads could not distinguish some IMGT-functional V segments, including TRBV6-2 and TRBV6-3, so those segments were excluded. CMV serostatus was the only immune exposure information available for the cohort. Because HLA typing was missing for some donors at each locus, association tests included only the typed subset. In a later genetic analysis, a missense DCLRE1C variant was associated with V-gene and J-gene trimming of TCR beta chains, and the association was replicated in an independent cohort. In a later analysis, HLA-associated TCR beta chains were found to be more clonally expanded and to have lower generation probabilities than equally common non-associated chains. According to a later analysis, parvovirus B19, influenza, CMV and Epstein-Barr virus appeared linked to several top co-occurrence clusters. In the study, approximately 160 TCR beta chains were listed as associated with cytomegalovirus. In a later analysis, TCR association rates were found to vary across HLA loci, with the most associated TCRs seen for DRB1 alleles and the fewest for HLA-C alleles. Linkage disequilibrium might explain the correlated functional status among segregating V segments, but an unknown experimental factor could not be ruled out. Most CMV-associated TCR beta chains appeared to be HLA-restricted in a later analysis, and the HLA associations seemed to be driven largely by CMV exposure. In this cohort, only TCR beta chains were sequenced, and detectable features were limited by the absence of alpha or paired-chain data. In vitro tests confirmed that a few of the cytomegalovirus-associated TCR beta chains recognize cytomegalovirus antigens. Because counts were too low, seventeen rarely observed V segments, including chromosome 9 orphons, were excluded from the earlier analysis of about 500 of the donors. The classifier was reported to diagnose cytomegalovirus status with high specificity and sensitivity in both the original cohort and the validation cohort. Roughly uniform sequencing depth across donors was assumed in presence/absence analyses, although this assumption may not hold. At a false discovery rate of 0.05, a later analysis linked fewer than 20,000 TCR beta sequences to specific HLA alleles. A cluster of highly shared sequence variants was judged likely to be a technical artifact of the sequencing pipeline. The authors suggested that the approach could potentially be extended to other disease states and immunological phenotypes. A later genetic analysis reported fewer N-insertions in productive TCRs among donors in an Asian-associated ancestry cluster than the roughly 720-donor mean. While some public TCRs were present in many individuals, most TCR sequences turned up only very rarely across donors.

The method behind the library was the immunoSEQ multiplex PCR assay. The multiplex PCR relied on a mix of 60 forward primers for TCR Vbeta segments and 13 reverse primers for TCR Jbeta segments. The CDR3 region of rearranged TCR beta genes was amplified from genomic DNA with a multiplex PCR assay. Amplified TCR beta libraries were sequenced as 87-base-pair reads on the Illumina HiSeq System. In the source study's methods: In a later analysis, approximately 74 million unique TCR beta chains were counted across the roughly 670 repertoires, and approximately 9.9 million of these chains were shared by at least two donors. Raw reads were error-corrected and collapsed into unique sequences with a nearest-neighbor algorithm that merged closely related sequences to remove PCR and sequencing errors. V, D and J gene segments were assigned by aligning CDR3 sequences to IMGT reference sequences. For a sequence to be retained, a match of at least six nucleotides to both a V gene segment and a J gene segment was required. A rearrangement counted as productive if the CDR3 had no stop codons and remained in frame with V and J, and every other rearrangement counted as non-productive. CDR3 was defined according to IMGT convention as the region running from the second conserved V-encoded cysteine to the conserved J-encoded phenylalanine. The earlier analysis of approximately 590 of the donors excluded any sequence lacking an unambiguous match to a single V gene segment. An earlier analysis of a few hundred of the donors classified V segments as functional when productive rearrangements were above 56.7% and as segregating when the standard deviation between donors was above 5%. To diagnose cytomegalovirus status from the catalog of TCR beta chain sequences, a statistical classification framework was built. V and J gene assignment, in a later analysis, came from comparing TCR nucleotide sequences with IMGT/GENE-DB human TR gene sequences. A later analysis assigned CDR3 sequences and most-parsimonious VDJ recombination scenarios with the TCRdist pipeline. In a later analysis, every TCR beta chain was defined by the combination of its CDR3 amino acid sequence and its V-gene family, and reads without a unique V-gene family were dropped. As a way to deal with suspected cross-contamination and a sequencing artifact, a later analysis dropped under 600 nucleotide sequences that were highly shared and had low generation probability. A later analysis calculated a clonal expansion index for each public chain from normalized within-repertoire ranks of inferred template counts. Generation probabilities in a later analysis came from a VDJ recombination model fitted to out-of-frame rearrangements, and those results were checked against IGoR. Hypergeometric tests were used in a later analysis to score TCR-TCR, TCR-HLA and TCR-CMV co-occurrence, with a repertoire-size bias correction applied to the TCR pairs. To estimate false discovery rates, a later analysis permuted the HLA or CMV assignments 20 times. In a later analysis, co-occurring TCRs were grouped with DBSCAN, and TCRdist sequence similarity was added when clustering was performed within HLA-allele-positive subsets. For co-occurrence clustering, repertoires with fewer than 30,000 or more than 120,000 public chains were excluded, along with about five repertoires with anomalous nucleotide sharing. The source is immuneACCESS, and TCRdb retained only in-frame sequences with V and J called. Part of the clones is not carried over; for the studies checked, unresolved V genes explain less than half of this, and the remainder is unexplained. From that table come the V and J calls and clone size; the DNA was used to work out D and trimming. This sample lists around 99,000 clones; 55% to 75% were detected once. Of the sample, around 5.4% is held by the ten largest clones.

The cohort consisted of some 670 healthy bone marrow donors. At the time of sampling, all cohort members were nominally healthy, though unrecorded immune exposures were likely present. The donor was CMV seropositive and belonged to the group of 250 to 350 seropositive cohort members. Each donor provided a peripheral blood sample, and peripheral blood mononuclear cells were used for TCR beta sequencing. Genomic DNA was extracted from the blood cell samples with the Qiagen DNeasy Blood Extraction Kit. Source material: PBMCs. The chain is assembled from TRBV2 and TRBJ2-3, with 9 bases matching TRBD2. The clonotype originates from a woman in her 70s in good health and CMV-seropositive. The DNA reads TGTGCCAGCAGTGAACAGCGGGGGGTCACAGATACGCAGTATTTT. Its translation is CASSEQRGVTDTQYF.